This T cell receptor (beta chain) came from a study of blood T cell repertoires in COVID-19 (dated by TCRdb to about 2020). About the investigation overall: Samples covering the acute and convalescent phases of COVID-19 were provided by collaborators in the United States, Italy and Spain. The material from the prospective study consisted of cDNA or gDNA derived from T cells, B-cell-depleted T cells, or PBMCs. The dataset comprised deeply sampled blood TCRbeta repertoires from subjects exposed to, actively infected with, or recovered from COVID-19. A freely available public database, intended as a resource for researchers studying the immune response to SARS-CoV-2, is where the repertoires were released. The samples were drawn from two sources: the first 160 participants of the ongoing ImmuneRACE study, and 1,000 to 1,500 subjects contributed by 6 global collaborators. Sample metadata almost always included a de-identified subject ID, COVID-19 status, age in years and sex. HLA class I and class II types, where available, came from metadata supplied by the sample provider rather than from assay-based typing.

General study outcomes and caveats: The quantity of clinical and demographic metadata differed by source and by participant and was supplied without curation.

In the prospective study, participants were about 18 to 100 years old, resided in 20 to 30 geographic areas of the United States, and were enrolled through a virtual design. In the prospective study, participants were assigned to cohorts based on the clinical history participants reported in a screening survey and a study questionnaire. For ImmuneRACE Cohort 3, a participant was defined as recovered based on two consecutive negative NP/OP PCR tests, clearance by a healthcare professional, or resolution of symptoms. Mobile phlebotomists in the prospective study collected whole blood, serum and a nasopharyngeal or oropharyngeal swab from every participant. Prospective study participants could optionally give additional blood draws and questionnaires over a roughly 2-month period. Before DNA extraction, prospective study blood samples were shipped either frozen or at room temperature. The CDR3 starts with the cysteine, ends with the phenylalanine, and has 14 residues. Just the 42-base CDR3 DNA is kept, in frame starting at base 1. A distance of 13 bases separates the germline ends of V and J, which lose 3 bases and 4 bases respectively. For CDR1 and CDR2, the germline V gene lists ENHRY and SYGVKD.

TCRbeta CDR3 regions were amplified from genomic DNA by means of the immunoSEQ Assay, a bias-controlled multiplex PCR. In the paper's pipeline: Within the assay, amplification of reference gene primers was used to estimate how many nucleated cells each sample contained. To quantify the absolute abundance of each unique TCRbeta CDR3 rearrangement, sequence reads were collapsed and filtered. For each sample, productive Simpson clonality was calculated as the square root of Simpson's diversity index over productive rearrangements. In TCRdb, the immuneACCESS table is reduced to in-frame sequences with V and J assigned. These tables do not hold every clone; where another copy was compared, an unresolved V gene accounts for under half, and the others remain unexplained. Clone size and V and J calls were adopted from that table, with D and trimming inferred from the DNA. The sample profile shows 200,000 to 250,000 clones; more than 70% of them were found once. In total, the top ten clones hold approximately 2.1% of the sample.

A word on this clone: It has no known antigen specificity. Base qualities are missing; no much larger clone stands one base away.

Sequencing used PBMCs or T cells enriched from blood (not recorded which). This TCR derives from a woman aged 45-60 years who had recovered from COVID-19. The chain joins TRBV10-3 to TRBJ2-7, and the D gene may be TRBD1, 5 bases matching. The sequenced DNA: TGTGCCATCAGTGAAGGGCAGGGCATATACGAGCAGTACTTC. It translates to CAISEGQGIYEQYF.